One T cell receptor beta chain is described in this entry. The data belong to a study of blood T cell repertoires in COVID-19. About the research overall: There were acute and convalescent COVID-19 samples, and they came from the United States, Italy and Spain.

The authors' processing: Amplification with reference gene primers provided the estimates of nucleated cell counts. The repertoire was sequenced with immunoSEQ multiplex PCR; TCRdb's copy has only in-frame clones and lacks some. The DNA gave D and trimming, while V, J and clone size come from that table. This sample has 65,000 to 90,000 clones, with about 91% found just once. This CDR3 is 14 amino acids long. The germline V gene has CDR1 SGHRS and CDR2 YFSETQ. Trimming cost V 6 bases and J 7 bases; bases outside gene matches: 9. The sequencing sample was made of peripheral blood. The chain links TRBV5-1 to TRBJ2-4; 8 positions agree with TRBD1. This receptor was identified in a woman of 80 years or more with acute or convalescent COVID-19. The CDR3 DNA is TGCGCCAGCACCGAGGGGACAGGTCGGAACATTCAGTACTTC. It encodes CASTEGTGRNIQYF.